A single sample is the source of the 11 T cell receptor beta chains below, sequenced in a study of metastatic and nonmetastatic thyroid tumors. Thyroid surgery was performed in patients who had received no treatment beforehand. MiXCR was used by TCRdb to re-call the PCR reads. The sample has about 52,000 clones, around a sixth seen once. The sequenced material came from blood. The receptor source for this set is a female donor with papillary thyroid cancer or a benign thyroid nodule (not recorded which). Some clones in this sample may be carry-over from other donors' samples.

This clone is deemed medium-sized. This sequence joins TRBV28 and TRBJ2-7, with D perhaps TRBD2 (6 bases). Trimming shortened V by 3 bases and J by 2 bases, and 8 bases separated the two germline ends. The V gene's germline CDR1 is MDHEN and CDR2 SYDVKM. This CDR3 comprises 13 residues. Here the CDR3 DNA reads TGTGCCAGCAGTTTTGCGGGACCCTACGAGCAGTACTTC. It is translated as CASSFAGPYEQYF.

This clone occurred many times. The chain uses TRBV30 and TRBJ2-5; no clear D gene. CDR1 GTSNPN and CDR2 SVGIG come from the germline V gene (reference sequence). The CDR3 contains 13 residues. Trimming pared 0 bases from V and 5 bases from J, leaving 10 bases between. The CDR3 DNA follows: TGTGCCTGGAGTGTACGTATTAGGGAGACCCAGTACTTC. Translated: CAWSVRIRETQYF.

Many counts were recorded for this clone. It may be a read error: a sequence one base away is much more abundant. The sample contains more than one DNA sequence encoding this CDR3. The rearrangement links TRBV19 to TRBJ2-6; possibly TRBD2 for D (5 bases). The CDR3 is 14 amino acids. V was trimmed by 5 bases and J by 3 bases, leaving 8 bases between them. CDR1 and CDR2 from the germline V gene are LNHDA and SQIVND (reference sequence). The CDR3 nucleotides read TGTGCCAGTAGTGCGGGTTATGGGGCCAACGTCCTGACTTTC. Residues: CASSAGYGANVLTF. Drawing the rest from reference TRBV19 and TRBJ2-6, the complete variable domain is DGGITQSPKYLFRKEGQNVTLSCEQNLNHDAMYWYRQDPGQGLRLIYYSQIVNDFQKGDIAEGYSVSREKKESFPLTVTSAQKNPTAFYLCASSAGYGANVLTFGAGSRLTVL.

In its sample, this clone was seen many times. This chain connects TRBV7-2 to TRBJ2-1, with D uncertain. CDR1 SGHTA and CDR2 FQGNSA come from the germline V gene. Trimming removed 1 base at V and 5 bases at J, with 12 bases between. This CDR3 has 15 residues. In DNA form, the CDR3 reads TGTGCCAGCAGCTTAGGACTGAATAGTGACAATGAGCAGTTCTTC. It specifies CASSLGLNSDNEQFF. Looking up the rest from reference TRBV7-2 and TRBJ2-1 gives the full variable domain: GAGVSQSPSNKVTEKGKDVELRCDPISGHTALYWYRQSLGQGLEFLIYFQGNSAPDKSGLPSDRFSAERTGGSVSTLTIQRTQQEDSAVYLCASSLGLNSDNEQFFGPGTRLTVL.

This clone was picked up many times. The chain has TRBV20-1 and TRBJ2-7; TRBD1 might be the D (6 bases). The CDR3 sequence is 12 residues long. CDR1 and CDR2 from the germline V gene are DFQATT and SNEGSKA (reference sequence). Trimming took 5 bases from V and 6 from J, leaving 14 bases between them. The CDR3 bases are TGCAGTGCTGAAACTATCAGGGGCGAGCAGTACTTC. It codes for CSAETIRGEQYF.

Details on this clone: Given a much more abundant clone one base away, this may be a read error. The identical CDR3 is also encoded by other nucleotide sequences in the sample. The chain links TRBV3-1 to TRBJ2-2; possible D gene TRBD2, 6 bases. The CDR3 sequence is 15 residues long. From germline, CDR1 is LGHDT and CDR2 YNNKEL (reference sequence). For the CDR3, the DNA is TGTGCCAGCCGGGGGTGGACCCGAAACACCGGGGAGCTATTTTTT. It yields the protein CASRGWTRNTGELFF.

The chain couples TRBV6-1 to TRBJ2-2; 7 positions agree with TRBD1. Germline CDR1 MNHNS, CDR2 SASEGT. CDR3 length: 14 amino acids. The J segment lost 1 base and the V segment lost 6 bases, leaving 2 bases of the junction unmatched. CDR3 sequence: CASRRTGNTGELFF. CDR3 in DNA: TGTGCCAGCAGACGGACAGGGAACACCGGGGAGCTGTTTTTT.

The table lists this clone with many counts. This chain joins TRBV5-1 and TRBJ2-3; possibly TRBD2 for D (6 bases). The germline gives CDR1 SGHRS, CDR2 YFSETQ. There are 16 residues in the CDR3. Trimming removed 4 bases from V and 1 base from J, with 16 bases in between. In DNA, the CDR3 is TGCGCCAGCAGCCCCGGGACTGAGAGTCGCACAGATACGCAGTATTTT. It encodes CASSPGTESRTDTQYF.

This rearrangement joins TRBV6-5 to TRBJ1-1; the match to TRBD1 covers 8 bases. CDR1 and CDR2 (germline): MNHEY, SVGAGI. The CDR3 runs 18 residues. After removal of 4 bases from V and 3 bases from J, the junction contained 16 bases not matched to a gene. The CDR3 DNA sequence: TGTGCCAGCAGTTCGCGGGTGGCAGGGGGCTATGAAGACACTGAAGCTTTCTTT. Encoded protein: CASSSRVAGGYEDTEAFF.

This clone was seen a few times. The J gene is TRBJ2-1, the V gene TRBV6-2 or TRBV6-3; D not resolved. CDR1 and CDR2 (germline): MNHEY, SVGEGT. The CDR3 sequence is 16 residues long. V shed 4 bases and J shed 2 bases, with 15 bases lying between them. The CDR3: CASSSGRQCTYNEQFF. CDR3 coding DNA: TGTGCCAGCAGTTCCGGCAGGCAGTGTACCTACAATGAGCAGTTCTTC.

This clone was found many times. This chain links TRBV19 with TRBJ2-4, with TRBD2 matching 10 bases. V was clipped by 7 bases and J by 7 bases; unmatched bases: 7. The germline CDR1 and CDR2 sequences are LNHDA and SQIVND (reference sequence). There are 14 residues in the CDR3. CDR3 sequence: CASTETAGGNIQYF. In DNA, the CDR3 is TGTGCCAGTACCGAGACAGCGGGAGGGAACATTCAGTACTTC.